The rows below give T cell receptor beta chains drawn from one sample of a study of T cell responses to AZD1222 COVID-19 vaccine. Clones were read by immunoSEQ multiplex PCR, and TCRdb kept only the in-frame ones, dropping some. Of around 250,000 clones listed, over 85% are singletons. The specimen was peripheral blood, collected on day 0 of AZD1222 vaccination. These receptors all stem from an adult in good health. Each CDR3 is given without its conserved first and last residue. A D gene is named only where the DNA matches it firmly.

TRBJ2-3,NA,TRBV19,ASSMGQGSTDTQY
TRBJ2-2,NA,TRBV2,ASSVGSANTGELF
TRBJ2-3,NA,TRBV15,AITGAFTDTQY
TRBJ2-2,NA,TRBV5-4,ASSLPGNTGELF
TRBJ1-1,NA,TRBV5-1,ASSPSSRGREAF
TRBJ1-1,NA,TRBV5-4,ASRPWGGRGLVNTEAF
TRBJ1-3,NA,TRBV4-2,ASSQGGTSGNTIY
TRBJ2-4,NA,TRBV28,ASTPAPASIANIQY
TRBJ2-3,NA,TRBV5-4,ASSLETDTQY
TRBJ1-5,NA,TRBV7-2,ASSLLSNQPQH
TRBJ1-1,NA,TRBV2,ASKIVAQLEAF
TRBJ2-7,TRBD1,TRBV27,ASRPGQGRNEQY
TRBJ2-3,NA,TRBV19,ATKNGGFTDTQY
TRBJ2-5,NA,TRBV2,ALGGSRETQY
TRBJ2-3,TRBD2,TRBV7-2,ASSPPGLAVPDTQY
TRBJ2-2,NA,TRBV7-9,ASSSDQHTGELF
TRBJ2-4,NA,TRBV29-1,NVHGSLAKNIQY
TRBJ2-7,TRBD1,TRBV18,ASSPRGKDEQY
TRBJ1-6,TRBD1,TRBV5-1,ASKQGQGGSPLH
TRBJ1-1,NA,TRBV19,ASSTGAWGNTEAF
TRBJ2-7,NA,TRBV7-6,ASGPGIRPQDEQY
TRBJ2-7,TRBD1,TRBV5-8,ASSYGQGRSYEQY
TRBJ2-1,NA,TRBV12-2,ATPPGTSGGVFYNEQF
TRBJ2-5,TRBD2,TRBV4-3,ASSQVFGSGNQETQY
TRBJ1-1,NA,TRBV5-4,ASTTQGISEAF
TRBJ1-5,NA,TRBV19,ASSHGRDKPQH
TRBJ1-3,NA,TRBV7-8,ASSLRRGRSGNTIY
TRBJ2-1,NA,TRBV19,ASSIGGSEQF
TRBJ2-1,NA,TRBV25-1,ASREQF
TRBJ2-7,NA,TRBV29-1,SVGQGLGYEQY
TRBJ2-1,NA,TRBV6-6,ASSSHSPTGYNEQF
TRBJ2-7,TRBD1,TRBV28,ASRSPGQGYEQY
TRBJ1-5,NA,TRBV4-1,ASSQGLGSNQPQH
TRBJ1-1,NA,TRBV27,ASKIRGESNTEAF
TRBJ1-6,TRBD1,TRBV2,ASRADRDNSPLH
TRBJ2-6,NA,TRBV20-1,SASGPASVLT
TRBJ2-2,NA,TRBV27,ASSLMGIGKDGELF
TRBJ1-6,TRBD1,TRBV27,ASSYTGIGRGLHSPLH
TRBJ1-1,NA,TRBV10-2,ASRDHRRDTEAF
TRBJ1-5,NA,TRBV14,ASSPSGNQPQH
TRBJ1-1,NA,TRBV21-1,ASRRGTEAF
TRBJ2-1,NA,TRBV9,ASSTRRAPPNEQF
TRBJ2-6,NA,TRBV10-3,AISESEGHSSGANVLT
TRBJ2-5,NA,TRBV5-4,ASSLLRETQY
TRBJ2-1,NA,TRBV2,ASSEKSFYEQF
TRBJ2-2,TRBD2,TRBV6-8,ASSNPPARRGKPNTGELF
TRBJ1-4,NA,TRBV2,ASRFATNEKLF
TRBJ1-1,TRBD1,TRBV5-1,ASRLTGDTAF
TRBJ2-5,NA,TRBV5-6,ASSFSWGRETQY
TRBJ2-1,NA,TRBV5-8,ASSLGWGSSYNEQF
TRBJ2-7,TRBD2,TRBV5-6,ASSFPSGIGEQY